The rows below give T cell receptor beta chains drawn from one sample of a study of CD8+ T cells in alopecia areata. Here immunoSEQ multiplex PCR was the method, and the copy in TCRdb shows in-frame clones only, minus some. The profile shows more than 100,000 clones, around 60% of them singletons. Sequenced: CD4+ T cells sorted from blood. The receptors derive from a human donor in good health. The CDR3 runs from the conserved cysteine through the conserved F or W. A D gene is named only where the DNA matches it firmly. Rows may omit the clone size; those that give it use once, few, many or a size class.

d_gene	v_gene	j_gene	abundance	CDR3aa	CDR3nt
TRBD1	TRBV28	TRBJ2-7	-	CASSSSGTGAHEQYF	TGTGCCAGCAGTTCATCCGGGACAGGGGCGCACGAGCAGTACTTC
-	TRBV7-2	TRBJ2-2	-	CASSFLGLNTGELFF	TGTGCCAGCAGCTTTCTGGGTCTTAACACCGGGGAGCTGTTTTTT
-	TRBV25-1	TRBJ1-2	-	CASSFSGYGYTF	TGTGCCAGCAGTTTTTCGGGGTATGGCTACACCTTC
-	TRBV5-1	TRBJ2-2	-	CASSLELAGELFF	TGCGCCAGCAGCTTGGAGTTAGCCGGGGAGCTGTTTTTT
-	TRBV6-1	TRBJ1-2	-	CASSELDSGDYGYTF	TGTGCCAGCAGTGAATTGGACAGCGGCGACTATGGCTACACCTTC
TRBD1	TRBV5-1	TRBJ2-1	-	CASSPAGTGNNEQFF	TGCGCCAGCAGCCCGGCCGGGACAGGTAACAATGAGCAGTTCTTC
TRBD2	TRBV5-6	TRBJ2-3	few	CASSLMTSVGTDTQYF	TGTGCCAGCAGCTTGATGACTAGCGTGGGGACAGATACGCAGTATTTT
TRBD1	TRBV19	TRBJ2-1	-	CASRDRYNEQFF	TGTGCCAGTAGGGACAGGTACAATGAGCAGTTCTTC
TRBD1	TRBV25-1	TRBJ2-7	few	CASGTGQGAYEQYF	TGTGCCAGCGGTACGGGACAGGGGGCCTACGAGCAGTACTTC
-	TRBV7-8	TRBJ2-2	few	CASSLAGGGTGELFF	TGTGCCAGCAGCTTAGCGGGGGGTGGAACCGGGGAGCTGTTTTTT
TRBD2	TRBV2	TRBJ2-3	-	CASSWGLEDTQYF	TGTGCCAGCAGCTGGGGACTAGAGGATACGCAGTATTTT
-	TRBV28	TRBJ1-2	-	CASSLQGVRYGYTF	TGTGCCAGCAGTTTACAGGGTGTTAGATATGGCTACACCTTC
-	TRBV6-6	TRBJ1-1	few	CASSSTPGDTEAFF	TGTGCCAGCAGTTCCACACCAGGGGACACTGAAGCTTTCTTT
-	TRBV5-1	TRBJ2-2	few	CASSLVPGKISGELFF	TGCGCCAGCAGCTTGGTTCCGGGGAAGATATCCGGGGAGCTGTTTTTT
TRBD1	TRBV19	TRBJ2-2	many	CASHRQGPTGELFF	TGTGCCAGTCATAGACAGGGACCCACCGGGGAGCTGTTTTTT
-	TRBV7-9	TRBJ2-7	-	CASSPGLTGFEQYF	TGTGCCAGCAGCCCCGGACTGACGGGGTTCGAGCAGTACTTC
-	TRBV7-9	TRBJ1-2	few	CASSLAPRGRADPNYGYTF	TGTGCCAGCAGCTTAGCCCCCCGGGGCAGGGCCGATCCTAACTATGGCTACACCTTC
-	TRBV6-5	TRBJ1-1	few	CASSAMNTEAFF	TGTGCCAGCTCAGCCATGAACACTGAAGCTTTCTTT
-	TRBV6-6	TRBJ2-5	-	CASSYSRTTETQYF	TGTGCCAGCAGTTACTCTAGGACCACCGAGACCCAGTACTTC
-	TRBV29-1	TRBJ2-4	few	CSASPGTGKNIQYF	TGCAGCGCCTCCCCTGGGACGGGAAAAAACATTCAGTACTTC
-	TRBV7-2	TRBJ1-2	few	CASRELGGYTF	TGTGCCAGCCGGGAGCTCGGTGGCTACACCTTC
-	TRBV4-3	TRBJ2-2	-	CASSQVTRGGRANTGELFF	TGCGCCAGCAGCCAGGTTACCAGGGGGGGCCGAGCGAACACCGGGGAGCTGTTTTTT
-	TRBV4-2	TRBJ2-1	-	CASSQGDEYNEQFF	TGTGCCAGCAGCCAAGGGGACGAGTACAATGAGCAGTTCTTC
TRBD1	TRBV27	TRBJ1-2	-	CASRRDSRYGYTF	TGTGCCAGCAGGCGGGACAGTCGCTATGGCTACACCTTC
TRBD1	TRBV15	TRBJ2-1	-	CATSRDRGASYNEQFF	TGTGCCACCAGCCGGGACAGGGGTGCATCCTACAATGAGCAGTTCTTC
-	TRBV27	TRBJ1-4	-	CASSSQDLREKLFF	TGTGCCAGCAGTTCGCAGGATCTTCGGGAAAAACTGTTTTTT
-	TRBV30	TRBJ2-1	-	CAWSRTNEQFF	TGTGCCTGGAGTCGTACGAATGAGCAGTTCTTC